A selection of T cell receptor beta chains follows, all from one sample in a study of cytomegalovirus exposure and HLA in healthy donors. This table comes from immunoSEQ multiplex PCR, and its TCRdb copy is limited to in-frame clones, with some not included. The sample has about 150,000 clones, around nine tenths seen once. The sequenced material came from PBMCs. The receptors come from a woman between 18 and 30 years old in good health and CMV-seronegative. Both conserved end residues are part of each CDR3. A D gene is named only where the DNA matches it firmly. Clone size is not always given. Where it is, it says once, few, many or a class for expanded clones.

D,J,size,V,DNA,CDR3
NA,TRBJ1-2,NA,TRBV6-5,TGTGCCAGCAGTTACTCGAGCGGCCGAACCTATGGCTACACCTTC,CASSYSSGRTYGYTF
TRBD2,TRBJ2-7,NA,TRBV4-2,TGTGCCAGCAGAGCTAGCGGGGGGAGCTCCTACGAGCAGTACTTC,CASRASGGSSYEQYF
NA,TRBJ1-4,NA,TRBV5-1,TGCGCCAGCAGTTCTTATTCAACTAATGAAAAACTGTTTTTT,CASSSYSTNEKLFF
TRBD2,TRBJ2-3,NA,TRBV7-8,TGTGCCAGCAGCTTATTAGCGGGAGGCGCAGATACGCAGTATTTT,CASSLLAGGADTQYF
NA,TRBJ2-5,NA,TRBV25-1,TGTGCCAGCAGTGAATCTTTAGAGACCCAGTACTTC,CASSESLETQYF
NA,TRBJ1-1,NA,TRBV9,TGTGCTAGCAGCGTAGGAGGGGGGGGGATGAACACTGAAGCTTTCTTT,CASSVGGGGMNTEAFF
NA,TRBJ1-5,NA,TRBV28,TGTGCCAGCAGGGGCGACAGAAATCAGCCCCAGCATTTT,CASRGDRNQPQHF
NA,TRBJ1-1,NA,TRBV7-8,TGTGCCAGCAGCCCCGGGTGGCAAGCTGAAGCTTTCTTT,CASSPGWQAEAFF
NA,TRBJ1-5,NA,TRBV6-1,TGTGCCAGCAGTTTTTCACTCAATCAGCCCCAGCATTTT,CASSFSLNQPQHF
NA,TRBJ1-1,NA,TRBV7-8,TGTGCCAGCAGCTTAGGATATGGCCCTAGGGGCACTGAAGCTTTCTTT,CASSLGYGPRGTEAFF
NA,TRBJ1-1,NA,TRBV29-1,TGCAGCGGCTGGGGACATGAGGCTTTCTTT,CSGWGHEAFF
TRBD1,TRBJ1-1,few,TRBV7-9,TGTGCCAGCAGCCCCCGGACAGGGAGGGAGACTGAAGCTTTCTTT,CASSPRTGRETEAFF
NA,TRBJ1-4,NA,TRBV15,TGTGCCACCAGCAGACAGGGGCAGGAAAAACTGTTTTTT,CATSRQGQEKLFF
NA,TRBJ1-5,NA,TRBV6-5,TGTGCCAGCAGGTCTGGGGAGCAGCCCCAGCATTTT,CASRSGEQPQHF
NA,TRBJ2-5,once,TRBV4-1,TGCGCCGGCAGCCAAGTGAGGGCGGGGATTGAGACCCAGTACTTC,CAGSQVRAGIETQYF
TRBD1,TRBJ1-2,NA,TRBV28,TGTGCCAGCAGTCCTGCCGGACAGGAGAGAGACTACACCTTC,CASSPAGQERDYTF
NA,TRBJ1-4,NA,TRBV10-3,TGTGCCATCAGTGAGGTTAAACAGGGATGGCCTAATGAAAAACTGTTTTTT,CAISEVKQGWPNEKLFF
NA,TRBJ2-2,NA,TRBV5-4,TGTGCCAGCAGCCCACAAATTGGTTCTCACACCGGGGAGCTGTTTTTT,CASSPQIGSHTGELFF
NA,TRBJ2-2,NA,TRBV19,TGTGCCAGTAGTCCCCAGGGGTACGCCGGGGAGCTGTTTTTT,CASSPQGYAGELFF
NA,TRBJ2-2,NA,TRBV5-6,TGTGCCAGCAGCTTTCTGATAAGGGGAATCGACGGGGAGCTGTTTTTT,CASSFLIRGIDGELFF
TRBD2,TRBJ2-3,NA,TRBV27,TGTGCCAGCAGTACTGGACTAGAATTAGATACGCAGTATTTT,CASSTGLELDTQYF
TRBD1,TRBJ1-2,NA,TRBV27,TGTGCCAGCAGTTTAACAGACAGGGGGCCGAATGGCTACACCTTC,CASSLTDRGPNGYTF
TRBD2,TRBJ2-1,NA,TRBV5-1,TGCGCCAGCAGCGTGACTAGCGGAACTTACAATGAGCAGTTCTTC,CASSVTSGTYNEQFF
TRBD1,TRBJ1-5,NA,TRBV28,TGTGCCAGCAGTTTAAGACAGGGGGATCAGCCCCAGCATTTT,CASSLRQGDQPQHF
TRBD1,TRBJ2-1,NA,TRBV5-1,TGCGCCAGCATCCCACACGACAGGGGGTCTATGAATGAGCAGTTCTTC,CASIPHDRGSMNEQFF
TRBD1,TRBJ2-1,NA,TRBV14,TGTGCCAGCAGCGCCTTAAGTGTAGCAGGGGGTAATGAGCAGTTCTTC,CASSALSVAGGNEQFF
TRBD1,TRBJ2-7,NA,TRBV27,TGTGCCAGCAGTCAGCCAGGGGGCCCCTCCTACGAGCAGTACTTC,CASSQPGGPSYEQYF
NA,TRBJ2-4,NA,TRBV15,TGTGCCACCAGCAGAGATAGGGCGGGTTCCAAAAACATTCAGTACTTC,CATSRDRAGSKNIQYF
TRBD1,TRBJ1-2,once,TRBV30,TGTGCCTGGAGAACCTCGGGATGGGACAGGGGTGGCTACACCTTC,CAWRTSGWDRGGYTF